What follows describes a single T cell receptor beta chain. The sample belongs to a study of T cells after somatic rescue of genetic block. The method was immunoSEQ multiplex PCR; TCRdb's version includes in-frame clones alone and lacks a portion of them. The sample consists of around 70,000 clones, around 92% of them appearing once. Per germline, CDR1 KGHSH and CDR2 LQKENI. Trimming stripped 6 bases from V and 7 bases from J, with 15 bases between. The CDR3 contains 13 residues. Sequences were obtained from peripheral blood mononuclear cells (PBMCs). The sequence was obtained from a man aged 35 to 55. This chain connects TRBV18 to TRBJ1-2; tentatively, D is TRBD1 (6 bases). The CDR3 DNA reads TGTGCCAGCTCCCCAGGACAGCGGTTTGGCTACACCTTC. Translating gives CASSPGQRFGYTF.